This is a list of T cell receptor beta chains from one sample in a study of blood T cell repertoires in COVID-19. The protocol was immunoSEQ multiplex PCR, while the TCRdb copy is restricted to in-frame clones and leaves out a portion. The sample comprises 150,000 or so clones, 88% of which are singletons, and approximately 10% rests with the top ten. Material: peripheral blood. The receptors were gathered from a man aged 50 to 59 with acute or convalescent COVID-19. CDR3s include the opening cysteine and the closing phenylalanine or tryptophan. D genes are given only for firm matches. The listing skips clone size in some rows; elsewhere it reads once, few, many or a size class.

clone_size	v_call	d_call	j_call	cdr3_nt	cdr3_aa
once	TRBV11-2	TRBD1	TRBJ2-2	TGTGCCAGCACCAACTACAGGGGGCGGTCCGGGGAGCTGTTTTTT	CASTNYRGRSGELFF
few	TRBV2	TRBD2	TRBJ2-5	TGTGCCAGCAGTGAAGCGCGTGCGGGAGGGTTCGAGACCCAGTACTTC	CASSEARAGGFETQYF
once	TRBV5-1	NA	TRBJ2-3	TGCGCCAGCAGCTTGGGGGACTTGATAGATACGCAGTATTTT	CASSLGDLIDTQYF
once	TRBV6-5	NA	TRBJ1-6	TGTGCCAGCAGAGTCACAGGGTTAAATTCACCCCTCCACTTT	CASRVTGLNSPLHF
few	TRBV2	TRBD1	TRBJ1-5	TGTGCCAGCACGAACGAGCAGGGGGCTGATCAGCCCCAGCATTTT	CASTNEQGADQPQHF
NA	TRBV10-2	TRBD1	TRBJ1-1	TGCGCCAGCCAGACAGGGATGAACACTGAAGCTTTCTTT	CASQTGMNTEAFF
NA	TRBV5-6	TRBD1	TRBJ2-1	TGTGCCAGCAGCTTGCCCCGGGACAGGGAGGACAATGAGCAGTTCTTC	CASSLPRDREDNEQFF
NA	TRBV5-8	NA	TRBJ2-1	TGTGCCAGCAGCTTGTCGGGCGGGACCTACAATGAGCAGTTCTTC	CASSLSGGTYNEQFF
NA	TRBV5-1	NA	TRBJ1-2	TGCGCCAGCAGCCTAGGAGAGGACTATGGCTACACCTTC	CASSLGEDYGYTF
NA	TRBV6-5	TRBD2	TRBJ2-1	TGTGCCAGCAGACCGGGACGGGGGGGTAACAATGAGCAGTTCTTC	CASRPGRGGNNEQFF
few	TRBV7-8	NA	TRBJ1-3	TGTGCCAGCAGCTTCGACAGAGGAAACACCATATATTTT	CASSFDRGNTIYF
NA	TRBV9	NA	TRBJ2-1	TGTGCCAGCAGCGTAGGGGGGCGGGGGCCGCACAATGAGCAGTTCTTC	CASSVGGRGPHNEQFF
NA	TRBV19	TRBD2	TRBJ2-5	TGTGCCAGTAGTATTCCGGGCGGGAGGGAGACCCAGTACTTC	CASSIPGGRETQYF
NA	TRBV5-6	NA	TRBJ1-5	TGTGCCAGCAGCTTAGTCGCGTCGGGGGATAGCAATCAGCCCCAGCATTTT	CASSLVASGDSNQPQHF
once	TRBV12-3/TRBV12-4	NA	TRBJ2-7	TGTGCCAGCAGCAACAGAGACGAGCAGTACTTC	CASSNRDEQYF
NA	TRBV2	TRBD1	TRBJ1-1	TGTGCCAGCAGGGCAAGGGACAGTTTCACTGAAGCTTTCTTT	CASRARDSFTEAFF
many	TRBV9	NA	TRBJ1-1	TGTGCCAGCAGCGTGGGAGGGGCGATAAACACTGAAGCTTTCTTT	CASSVGGAINTEAFF
NA	TRBV20-1	NA	TRBJ1-3	TGCAGTGCTAGGACAGGAAACACCATATATTTT	CSARTGNTIYF
NA	TRBV7-8	TRBD1	TRBJ1-1	TGTGCCAGCAGCAAACAGGGGGACACTGAAGCTTTCTTT	CASSKQGDTEAFF
few	TRBV27	NA	TRBJ1-1	TGTGCCAGCAGTTTAAGATCCACTTTAACTGAAGCTTTCTTT	CASSLRSTLTEAFF
NA	TRBV3-1/TRBV3-2	NA	TRBJ1-2	TGTGCCAGCAGCCATAGAATTCCCGGTCAGGGTGCTGGCGGCTACACCTTC	CASSHRIPGQGAGGYTF
NA	TRBV19	TRBD1	TRBJ1-2	TGTGCCAGTAGTCTCTCCCCGACAGGGCTCTATGGCTACACCTTC	CASSLSPTGLYGYTF
NA	TRBV28	TRBD1	TRBJ1-2	TGTGCCAGCAGTTATCGAGGACAGGGGGCGAATGGCTACACCTTC	CASSYRGQGANGYTF
NA	TRBV6-5	TRBD1	TRBJ2-1	TGTGCCAGCAGTTACGGGGACAGGGGAAAAAGTGAGCAGTTCTTC	CASSYGDRGKSEQFF
NA	TRBV25-1	TRBD2	TRBJ2-1	TGTGCCAGCAGTCCTAGCGGGAACTACAATGAGCAGTTCTTC	CASSPSGNYNEQFF
NA	TRBV28	TRBD1	TRBJ1-2	TGTGCCAGCAGCCAAGGACAGGGCAGAAATGGCTACACCTTC	CASSQGQGRNGYTF
NA	TRBV28	NA	TRBJ2-6	TGTGCCAGCAGTTTAAAAGCGGGCGCGTACTCTGGGGCCAACGTCCTGACTTTC	CASSLKAGAYSGANVLTF
few	TRBV5-4	TRBD1	TRBJ1-5	TGTGCCAGCAGTTACACAGGGGTGGGATATAGCAATCAGCCCCAGCATTTT	CASSYTGVGYSNQPQHF
NA	TRBV6-4	NA	TRBJ2-2	TGTGCCAGCAGCCTGAGCTGGGGGGATACCGGGGAGCTGTTTTTT	CASSLSWGDTGELFF
NA	TRBV15	NA	TRBJ2-7	TGTGCCACCAGCAGAGGACTATTCACCTACGAGCAGTACTTC	CATSRGLFTYEQYF
NA	TRBV28	NA	TRBJ2-1	TGTGCCAGCACCCAATCGGGCGGGATGGGCTACAATGAGCAGTTCTTC	CASTQSGGMGYNEQFF
NA	TRBV5-1	NA	TRBJ1-1	TGCGCCAGCAGCCTCGGGACTGTTGACACTGAAGCTTTCTTT	CASSLGTVDTEAFF
NA	TRBV18	TRBD2	TRBJ2-2	TGTGCCAGCTCACTTCTTGTGCTAGCGGGGACGAACACCGGGGAGCTGTTTTTT	CASSLLVLAGTNTGELFF
NA	TRBV5-3	TRBD1	TRBJ1-2	TGTGCCAGAAGCTTTGGGACAGGCGGGCTACGTTATGGCTACACCTTC	CARSFGTGGLRYGYTF
NA	TRBV5-1	NA	TRBJ1-1	TGCGCCAGCAGCTTTGGCAGTTCGGGCACTGAAGCTTTCTTT	CASSFGSSGTEAFF
NA	TRBV7-2	NA	TRBJ2-3	TGTGCCAGCAGCTTGGAAAGCGCGGATACGCAGTATTTT	CASSLESADTQYF
once	TRBV28	NA	TRBJ1-2	TGTGCCAGCAGTTTATTGGGGAGGGATAACTATGGCTACACCTTC	CASSLLGRDNYGYTF